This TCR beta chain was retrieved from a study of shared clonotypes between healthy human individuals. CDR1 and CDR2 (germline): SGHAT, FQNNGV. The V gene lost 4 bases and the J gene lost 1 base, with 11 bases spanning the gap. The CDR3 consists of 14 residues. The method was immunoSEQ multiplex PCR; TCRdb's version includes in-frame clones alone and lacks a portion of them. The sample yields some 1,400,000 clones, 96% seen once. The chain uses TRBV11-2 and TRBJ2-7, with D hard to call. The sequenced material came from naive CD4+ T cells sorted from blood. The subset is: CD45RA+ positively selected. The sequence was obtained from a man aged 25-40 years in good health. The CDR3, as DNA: TGTGCCAGCAGCTCCACTCAACGGTCCTACGAGCAGTACTTC. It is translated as CASSSTQRSYEQYF.